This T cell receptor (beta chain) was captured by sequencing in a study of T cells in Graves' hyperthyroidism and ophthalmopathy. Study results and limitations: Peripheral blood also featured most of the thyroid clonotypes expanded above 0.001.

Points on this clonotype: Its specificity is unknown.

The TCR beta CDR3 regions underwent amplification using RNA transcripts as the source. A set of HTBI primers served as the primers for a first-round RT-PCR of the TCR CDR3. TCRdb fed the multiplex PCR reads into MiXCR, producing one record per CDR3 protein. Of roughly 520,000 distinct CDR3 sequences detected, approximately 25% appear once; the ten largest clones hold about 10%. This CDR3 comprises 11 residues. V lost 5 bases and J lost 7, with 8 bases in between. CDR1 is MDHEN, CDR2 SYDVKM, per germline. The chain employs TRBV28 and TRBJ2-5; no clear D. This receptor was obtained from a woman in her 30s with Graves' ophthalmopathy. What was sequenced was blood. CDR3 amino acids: CASSNTVTQYF. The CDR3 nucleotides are TGTGCCAGCAGTAACACGGTGACCCAGTACTTC.